These T cell receptor beta chains were read from a single sample in a study of T cell responses to AZD1222 COVID-19 vaccine. Generated by immunoSEQ multiplex PCR, the TCRdb table keeps only in-frame clones and is missing some. The sample includes about 150,000 clones, around 92% of them seen just once. The specimen comprised peripheral blood, sampled on day 0 of AZD1222 vaccination. The receptor source for this set is an adult in good health. Each CDR3 is given with its conserved first and last residue. Each record gives: CDR3 protein, CDR3 DNA, V gene, D gene, J gene, clone size. A D gene is named only where the DNA matches it firmly. Clone size is stated in some rows and not others, as once, few, many or a class when expanded.

CDR3: CASSQVRVSGSGKTQYF
DNA: TGTGCCAGCAGCCAAGTTAGGGTTAGCGGGAGTGGAAAGACCCAGTACTTC
V: TRBV3-1/TRBV3-2
D: TRBD2
J: TRBJ2-5
size: -

CDR3: CASSGGGVEGLGNEKLFF
DNA: TGTGCCAGCAGCGGGGGTGGTGTTGAAGGGCTCGGCAATGAAAAACTGTTTTTT
V: TRBV7-9
D: -
J: TRBJ1-4
size: -

CDR3: CASSLVVGTGRSYTF
DNA: TGTGCCAGCAGCTTAGTAGTAGGGACAGGGAGGAGCTACACCTTC
V: TRBV11-2
D: TRBD1
J: TRBJ1-2
size: -

CDR3: CATSRGERDNQPQHF
DNA: TGTGCCACCAGCAGAGGGGAACGGGACAATCAGCCCCAGCATTTT
V: TRBV15
D: -
J: TRBJ1-5
size: once

CDR3: CASTLEGQGLSALHF
DNA: TGTGCCAGCACCCTGGAGGGACAGGGACTTTCGGCCCTCCACTTT
V: TRBV5-6
D: TRBD1
J: TRBJ1-6
size: -

CDR3: CASSFEGAGEKLFF
DNA: TGTGCCAGCAGTTTCGAGGGGGCCGGTGAAAAACTGTTTTTT
V: TRBV27
D: TRBD1
J: TRBJ1-4
size: -

CDR3: CASSYSTLVSYEQYF
DNA: TGTGCCAGCAGTTACTCGACACTGGTCTCCTACGAGCAGTACTTC
V: TRBV6-6
D: -
J: TRBJ2-7
size: -

CDR3: CAWSVGTANTEAFF
DNA: TGTGCCTGGAGTGTTGGGACCGCGAACACTGAAGCTTTCTTT
V: TRBV30
D: -
J: TRBJ1-1
size: few

CDR3: CASSETGVGANVLTF
DNA: TGCGCCAGCAGCGAAACAGGGGTCGGGGCCAACGTCCTGACTTTC
V: TRBV5-1
D: TRBD1
J: TRBJ2-6
size: -

CDR3: CASSLASGTSYEQYF
DNA: TGTGCCAGCAGCTTAGCTAGCGGAACTTCCTACGAGCAGTACTTC
V: TRBV11-2
D: TRBD2
J: TRBJ2-7
size: -

CDR3: CASSSGTARNEKLFF
DNA: TGCGCCAGCAGCTCAGGGACAGCTCGTAATGAAAAACTGTTTTTT
V: TRBV5-1
D: TRBD1
J: TRBJ1-4
size: -

CDR3: CATSLAGGNEQFF
DNA: TGTGCCACCAGCCTAGCGGGTGGGAATGAGCAGTTCTTC
V: TRBV24-1
D: TRBD2
J: TRBJ2-1
size: -

CDR3: CASSLVTGASGAAFF
DNA: TGTGCCAGCAGCTTAGTCACGGGGGCTTCTGGGGCAGCTTTCTTT
V: TRBV7-2
D: -
J: TRBJ1-1
size: -

CDR3: CASGLRASSTDTQYF
DNA: TGTGCTAGTGGTTTGAGGGCTTCTAGCACAGATACGCAGTATTTT
V: TRBV12-5
D: -
J: TRBJ2-3
size: -

CDR3: CASMILGQGNQPQHF
DNA: TGTGCCAGCATGATATTAGGACAGGGTAATCAGCCCCAGCATTTT
V: TRBV27
D: TRBD1
J: TRBJ1-5
size: once

CDR3: CASSQGTANTEAFF
DNA: TGTGCCAGCAGCCAGGGGACGGCGAACACTGAAGCTTTCTTT
V: TRBV3-1/TRBV3-2
D: -
J: TRBJ1-1
size: -

CDR3: CASSPRPTLSYEQYF
DNA: TGTGCCAGCAGCCCTAGACCGACCCTTTCCTACGAGCAGTACTTC
V: TRBV27
D: -
J: TRBJ2-7
size: -

CDR3: CAIRGGGETQYF
DNA: TGTGCCATCCGGGGAGGGGGAGAGACCCAGTACTTC
V: TRBV10-3
D: -
J: TRBJ2-5
size: -

CDR3: CASSPRGPPSTGELFF
DNA: TGTGCCAGCAGCCCTCGGGGTCCTCCGTCGACCGGGGAGCTGTTTTTT
V: TRBV7-8
D: -
J: TRBJ2-2
size: few

CDR3: CSVKGPTVEGEQYF
DNA: TGCAGCGTTAAAGGGCCCACAGTCGAAGGCGAGCAGTACTTC
V: TRBV29-1
D: -
J: TRBJ2-7
size: -

CDR3: CASSITPDRVGEKLFF
DNA: TGTGCCAGTAGTATAACCCCGGACAGGGTGGGTGAAAAACTGTTTTTT
V: TRBV19
D: TRBD1
J: TRBJ1-4
size: -

CDR3: CASSPGSWTEAFF
DNA: TGTGCCAGCAGCCCAGGGTCATGGACTGAAGCTTTCTTT
V: TRBV7-2
D: -
J: TRBJ1-1
size: -

CDR3: CATDRVENTIYF
DNA: TGTGCCACCGACAGGGTTGAAAACACCATATATTTT
V: TRBV21-1
D: -
J: TRBJ1-3
size: once

CDR3: CANRQGGEETQYF
DNA: TGTGCCAACCGACAGGGGGGAGAAGAGACCCAGTACTTC
V: TRBV21-1
D: -
J: TRBJ2-5
size: -

CDR3: CASSQGRDTEAFF
DNA: TGCGCCAGCAGCCAGGGGAGGGACACTGAAGCTTTCTTT
V: TRBV4-1
D: -
J: TRBJ1-1
size: -

CDR3: CASSRGSGTGNTIYF
DNA: TGTGCCAGCTCCCGCGGATCAGGGACCGGAAACACCATATATTTT
V: TRBV18
D: -
J: TRBJ1-3
size: -

CDR3: CASSPSAQRGETQYF
DNA: TGTGCCAGCAGCCCCTCGGCACAACGAGGGGAGACCCAGTACTTC
V: TRBV9
D: -
J: TRBJ2-5
size: -

CDR3: CASSTASHYGYTF
DNA: TGTGCCAGCAGCACGGCTTCCCACTATGGCTACACCTTC
V: TRBV7-2
D: -
J: TRBJ1-2
size: -

CDR3: CASSIEEGRDTEAFF
DNA: TGTGCCAGTAGTATAGAAGAGGGACGGGACACTGAAGCTTTCTTT
V: TRBV19
D: -
J: TRBJ1-1
size: few

CDR3: CASSAGLAGGPDTQYF
DNA: TGTGCCAGCAGCGCCGGACTAGCGGGAGGCCCAGATACGCAGTATTTT
V: TRBV13
D: TRBD2
J: TRBJ2-3
size: -

CDR3: CASSLVVLGGDTEAFF
DNA: TGTGCCAGCAGCTTGGTGGTTCTTGGGGGAGACACTGAAGCTTTCTTT
V: TRBV5-6
D: -
J: TRBJ1-1
size: -

CDR3: CASSQDDGDYEQYF
DNA: TGCGCCAGCAGCCAAGATGACGGGGACTACGAGCAGTACTTC
V: TRBV4-1
D: -
J: TRBJ2-7
size: -

CDR3: CASSYSKGTLNQPQHF
DNA: TGTGCCAGCAGTTACTCGAAGGGTACCCTCAATCAGCCCCAGCATTTT
V: TRBV6-6
D: -
J: TRBJ1-5
size: -

CDR3: CATSDEEAGWYNEQFF
DNA: TGTGCCACCAGTGACGAAGAGGCAGGGTGGTACAATGAGCAGTTCTTC
V: TRBV24-1
D: -
J: TRBJ2-1
size: -

CDR3: CASSSTSGRFNEQYF
DNA: TGTGCCAGCAGCTCGACTAGCGGGAGATTCAACGAGCAGTACTTC
V: TRBV11-2
D: TRBD2
J: TRBJ2-7
size: once

CDR3: CASSHDRNTEAFF
DNA: TGTGCCAGCAGCCACGACAGGAACACTGAAGCTTTCTTT
V: TRBV5-8
D: -
J: TRBJ1-1
size: -

CDR3: CASSLGRYNEQFF
DNA: TGTGCCAGCAGCTTAGGACGTTACAATGAGCAGTTCTTC
V: TRBV7-2
D: -
J: TRBJ2-1
size: -

CDR3: CASRDLGDTGELFF
DNA: TGTGCCAGTAGGGACCTTGGGGACACCGGGGAGCTGTTTTTT
V: TRBV19
D: -
J: TRBJ2-2
size: -

CDR3: CASSKLGRNEQFF
DNA: TGTGCCAGCAGTAAACTAGGACGCAATGAGCAGTTCTTC
V: TRBV27
D: -
J: TRBJ2-1
size: -

CDR3: CASSLGRDFSNQPQHF
DNA: TGTGCCAGCAGTTTAGGCAGGGACTTTAGCAATCAGCCCCAGCATTTT
V: TRBV28
D: -
J: TRBJ1-5
size: -

CDR3: CAWSLQGSQPQHF
DNA: TGTGCCTGGAGTTTGCAGGGCAGCCAGCCCCAGCATTTT
V: TRBV30
D: -
J: TRBJ1-5
size: -

CDR3: CASSPSDGFSYEQYF
DNA: TGTGCCAGCAGCCCCTCCGATGGTTTTTCCTACGAGCAGTACTTC
V: TRBV9
D: -
J: TRBJ2-7
size: once

CDR3: CASSVGQRNQPQHF
DNA: TGTGCCAGCAGTGTCGGGCAGAGGAATCAGCCCCAGCATTTT
V: TRBV2
D: -
J: TRBJ1-5
size: few

CDR3: CWTKASMVRGEQFF
DNA: TGCTGGACGAAGGCCAGTATGGTCAGAGGTGAGCAGTTCTTC
V: TRBV24-1
D: -
J: TRBJ2-1
size: -

CDR3: CASSQTRTGELFF
DNA: TGTGCCAGCAGCCAGACGCGCACCGGGGAGCTGTTTTTT
V: TRBV12-3/TRBV12-4
D: -
J: TRBJ2-2
size: -

CDR3: CASSEALLSTANQPQHF
DNA: TGTGCCAGCAGTGAAGCGCTTCTTTCGACAGCCAATCAGCCCCAGCATTTT
V: TRBV2
D: -
J: TRBJ1-5
size: -

CDR3: CATGLDTYGYTF
DNA: TGTGCCACCGGTCTGGACACCTATGGCTACACCTTC
V: TRBV15
D: -
J: TRBJ1-2
size: -

CDR3: CASSSQGGRGANVLTF
DNA: TGTGCCAGTAGTTCACAGGGGGGACGTGGGGCCAACGTCCTGACTTTC
V: TRBV19
D: TRBD1
J: TRBJ2-6
size: -

CDR3: CASSLTGQGGGRNEQFF
DNA: TGTGCCAGCAGCTTGACCGGACAGGGCGGTGGGCGCAATGAGCAGTTCTTC
V: TRBV5-4
D: TRBD1
J: TRBJ2-1
size: -

CDR3: CASSYSGPGGTDTQYF
DNA: TGTGCCAGCAGTTACTCGGGCCCAGGGGGTACAGATACGCAGTATTTT
V: TRBV6-5
D: TRBD1
J: TRBJ2-3
size: -

CDR3: CATAGYSPDTQYF
DNA: TGTGCCACCGCGGGGTATTCGCCAGATACGCAGTATTTT
V: TRBV24-1
D: -
J: TRBJ2-3
size: -

CDR3: CASSLGVRGFGSMDEQFF
DNA: TGCGCCAGCAGCTTGGGGGTCCGTGGGTTTGGGAGTATGGATGAGCAGTTCTTC
V: TRBV5-1
D: -
J: TRBJ2-1
size: -

CDR3: CASKWDPGRKGTEAFF
DNA: TGTGCCAGTAAATGGGATCCGGGACGGAAAGGCACTGAAGCTTTCTTT
V: TRBV19
D: -
J: TRBJ1-1
size: -

CDR3: CASSQAGGALYEQYF
DNA: TGCGCCAGCAGCCAAGCCGGGGGGGCTTTATACGAGCAGTACTTC
V: TRBV4-1
D: TRBD2
J: TRBJ2-7
size: -

CDR3: CASSERDRGVSYEQYF
DNA: TGTGCCAGCAGTGAGCGGGACAGGGGGGTCTCCTACGAGCAGTACTTC
V: TRBV6-1
D: TRBD1
J: TRBJ2-7
size: -

CDR3: CASSPGLAGSNEQFF
DNA: TGTGCCAGCAGTCCCGGACTAGCGGGGTCCAATGAGCAGTTCTTC
V: TRBV6-5
D: TRBD2
J: TRBJ2-1
size: -

CDR3: CASSIVGIRTEAFF
DNA: TGTGCCAGTAGTATTGTGGGGATAAGGACTGAAGCTTTCTTT
V: TRBV19
D: -
J: TRBJ1-1
size: once

CDR3: CASSLWAGVTDTQYF
DNA: TGTGCCAGCAGTTTATGGGCGGGAGTCACAGATACGCAGTATTTT
V: TRBV27
D: TRBD2
J: TRBJ2-3
size: -

CDR3: CASSLGYVGNQPQHF
DNA: TGTGCCAGCAGCTTGGGCTATGTGGGCAATCAGCCCCAGCATTTT
V: TRBV5-6
D: -
J: TRBJ1-5
size: -

CDR3: CASSLSSKEAAFF
DNA: TGTGCCAGCAGTTTATCGAGTAAGGAGGCGGCTTTCTTT
V: TRBV27
D: -
J: TRBJ1-1
size: few